The 11 T cell receptor beta chains below come from one sample, sequenced in a study of T cell responses to AZD1222 COVID-19 vaccine. The method was immunoSEQ multiplex PCR; TCRdb's version includes in-frame clones alone and lacks a portion of them. Among over 75,000 clones listed, over 75% were seen once. The sample here was peripheral blood, taken 28 days after the second AZD1222 dose. Receptors originate from an adult who received the AZD1222 COVID-19 vaccine.

V and J are TRBV6-1 and TRBJ1-2, with D unresolved. Trimming took 3 bases from V and 2 from J, leaving 7 bases between them. Per germline, CDR1 MNHNS and CDR2 SASEGT. The CDR3 contains 13 residues. The CDR3 DNA sequence: TGTGCCAGCAGTGATTTCGGAAACTATGGCTACACCTTC. It codes for CASSDFGNYGYTF.

The rearrangement joins TRBV24-1 to TRBJ1-3; 9 bases match TRBD1. Germline CDR1 is KGHDR and CDR2 is SFDVKD. The CDR3 is 17 residues long. After removal of 4 bases from V and 0 bases from J, the junction contained 6 bases not matched to a gene. This chain's CDR3 is CATSEWGQGTSGNTIYF. The CDR3 nucleotides are TGTGCCACCAGTGAGTGGGGACAGGGTACCTCTGGAAACACCATATATTTT.

The CDR3 here is CASSLASGALHEQFF. In DNA form, the CDR3 reads TGTGCCAGCAGTTTAGCTAGCGGGGCCTTACATGAGCAGTTCTTC. V and J are TRBV27 and TRBJ2-1; the match to TRBD2 covers 9 bases. Germline trimming cut 2 bases from V and 8 bases from J; bases unmatched to any gene: 7. Germline loops: CDR1 MNHEY, CDR2 SMNVEV (reference sequence). The CDR3 contains 15 residues.

The chain has TRBV3-1 (or the pseudogene TRBV3-2) and TRBJ1-4; 7 bases match TRBD1. Losses at the gene ends were 1 base for V and 8 bases for J; bases not matched to a gene: 1. The CDR3 extends over 13 amino acids. Germline V gives CDR1 LGHDT, CDR2 YNNKEL (reference sequence). The DNA for the CDR3 is TGTGCCAGCAGCCAAGCGACAGGGGAAAAACTGTTTTTT. Protein sequence: CASSQATGEKLFF.

The chain employs TRBV5-4 and TRBJ1-3, with D possibly matching TRBD1 (6 bases). This CDR3 comprises 15 residues. CDR1 is SGHNT and CDR2 is YYREEE in the germline V gene (reference sequence). The germline V and J ends were trimmed by 0 bases and 1 base, with 8 bases remaining between them. In DNA form, the CDR3 reads TGTGCCAGCAGCTTGGGTAGGGGGTCTGGAAACACCATATATTTT. Protein: CASSLGRGSGNTIYF.

The chain combines TRBV7-2 with TRBJ1-2; possible D gene TRBD1, 5 bases. Trimming removed 5 bases from V and 2 bases from J, with 18 bases in between. Germline lookup yields CDR1 SGHTA and CDR2 FQGNSA. CDR3 length: 16 amino acids. The DNA for the CDR3 is TGTGCCAGCAGCCCAGAAGGGGACGTCTGGAACTATGGCTACACCTTC. It is translated as CASSPEGDVWNYGYTF.

The V call is TRBV7-8, the J call TRBJ1-2; 7 nucleotides match TRBD1. CDR1 is SGHVS and CDR2 is FQNEAQ in the germline V gene. This CDR3 comprises 13 residues. J lost 4 bases, V lost 5 bases, and 4 bases had no gene match. CDR3 nucleotide sequence: TGTGCCAGCAGCGAAGGGGGCCGCTATGGCTACACCTTC. Its protein is CASSEGGRYGYTF. Supplemented by reference TRBV7-8 and TRBJ1-2, the full variable domain reads GAGVSQSPRYKVAKRGQDVALRCDPISGHVSLFWYQQALGQGPEFLTYFQNEAQLDKSGLPSDRFFAERPEGSVSTLKIQRTQQEDSAVYLCASSEGGRYGYTFGSGTRLTVV.

The chain combines TRBV9 with TRBJ1-1; D ambiguous. Germline CDR1 is SGDLS and CDR2 is YYNGEE. V lost 3 bases to trimming and J lost 2 bases, with 20 bases between them. The CDR3 contains 17 residues. As DNA, the CDR3 is TGTGCCAGCAGCGCCGATCGTGGCAGGACGGCTAACACTGAAGCTTTCTTT. Amino acid sequence: CASSADRGRTANTEAFF. The variable domain in full, with the rest retrieved from reference TRBV9 and TRBJ1-1, is DSGVTQTPKHLITATGQRVTLRCSPRSGDLSVYWYQQSLDQGLQFLIQYYNGEERAKGNILERFSAQQFPDLHSELNLSSLELGDSALYFCASSADRGRTANTEAFFGQGTRLTVV.

The V and J genes are TRBV6-2 or TRBV6-3 and TRBJ1-5, with a tentative D call TRBD1 (5 bases). Germline CDR1 and CDR2: MNHEY and SVGEGT. The CDR3 covers 13 residues. V was trimmed by 0 bases and J by 12 bases, leaving 12 bases between them. The CDR3: CASSYSGRGSQHF. CDR3 DNA sequence: TGTGCCAGCAGTTACTCGGGGCGGGGTAGCCAGCATTTT.

This chain uses TRBV7-8 with TRBJ2-3; 10 nucleotides match TRBD2. CDR1 and CDR2 (germline): SGHVS, FQNEAQ. This CDR3 comprises 15 residues. With 3 bases clipped from V and 2 bases from J, the junction kept 2 bases outside the gene matches. The CDR3: CASSFGLADTDTQYF. The CDR3 DNA is TGTGCCAGCAGCTTCGGACTAGCGGACACAGATACGCAGTATTTT.

The V and J genes are TRBV5-6 and TRBJ2-3; D unresolved. V was trimmed by 0 bases and J by 1 base, leaving 12 bases between them. Per germline, CDR1 SGHDT and CDR2 YYEEEE. CDR3 length equals 16 residues. CDR3 region: CASSLDRQYGTDTQYF. The DNA of the CDR3 is TGTGCCAGCAGCTTGGACCGGCAGTATGGCACAGATACGCAGTATTTT.